Below, 26 T cell receptor beta chains from the same sample are listed, as sequenced in a study of blood T cell repertoires in COVID-19. Profiling relied on immunoSEQ multiplex PCR, and the TCRdb table lists in-frame clones only, not all of them. The sample shows fewer than 140,000 clones, around 80% of them seen only once. The sample comprised peripheral blood. These receptors all come from a woman in her sixties or seventies with acute or convalescent COVID-19.

The rearrangement links TRBV12-5 to TRBJ1-5; D is possibly TRBD1 (6 bases). The CDR3 totals 15 residues. Germline V gives CDR1 LGHNT, CDR2 FRNRAP. With 7 bases removed from V and 0 bases from J, the gap between germline ends came to 13 bases. The CDR3 DNA reads as TGTGCTAGTGACAACAGGGAGTATAGCAATCAGCCCCAGCATTTT. This sequence encodes CASDNREYSNQPQHF.

CDR3 residues: CASSQGTGGLNTEAFF. For the CDR3, the DNA is TGTGCCAGCAGCCAAGGGACAGGGGGGCTGAACACTGAAGCTTTCTTT. This chain connects TRBV3-1 (or the pseudogene TRBV3-2) to TRBJ1-1, with TRBD1 identical over 10 bases. This CDR3 contains 16 residues. CDR1 and CDR2 from the germline V gene are LGHDT and YNNKEL (reference sequence). V shed 1 base and J 0 bases; nucleotides not matched to a gene: 2.

This chain connects TRBV12-3 or TRBV12-4 to TRBJ1-5, with D tentatively TRBD1 (6 bases). CDR3 length equals 13 residues. Trimming left V 5 bases short and J 9 bases short, with 14 bases between. The CDR3 sequence: CASSTDSPGPQHF. The CDR3 nucleotides read TGTGCCAGCAGTACGGACAGCCCGGGGCCCCAGCATTTT.

This chain uses TRBV29-1 with TRBJ2-5, with 15 bases fitting TRBD2. This CDR3 is built from 14 residues. The germline CDR1 and CDR2 sequences are SQVTM and ANQGSEA. V trimming: 6 bases; J trimming: 5 bases; junction bases outside the gene matches: 4. The CDR3: CSVGLAGGRETQYF. The CDR3 bases are TGCAGCGTGGGACTAGCGGGGGGTCGGGAGACCCAGTACTTC.

The count of this clone is one. The V and J genes are TRBV10-3 and TRBJ1-6; tentatively, D is TRBD1 (6 bases). Deletions cut 4 bases from V and 3 bases from J, with 7 bases between. The CDR3 contains 14 residues. Germline lookup yields CDR1 ENHRY and CDR2 SYGVKD. This CDR3 reads CAISGGLYNSPLHF. The CDR3 DNA reads TGTGCCATCAGTGGGGGGCTCTATAATTCACCCCTCCACTTT.

The genes are TRBV15 and TRBJ2-7, with 7 bases that match TRBD2. This CDR3 has 16 residues. J gave up 0 bases and V 1 base, and 6 bases lay outside the gene matches. The germline V gene has CDR1 LNHNV and CDR2 YYDKDF (reference sequence). For the CDR3, the DNA is TGTGCCACCAGCAGAGCGAGCGGGGTCCTCTCCTACGAGCAGTACTTC. Its protein product is CATSRASGVLSYEQYF.

The rearrangement joins TRBV10-3 to TRBJ2-1; D remains ambiguous. CDR1 and CDR2 from the germline V gene are ENHRY and SYGVKD. The CDR3 has 13 residues. Trimming pared 2 bases from V and 8 bases from J, leaving 10 bases between. The DNA of the CDR3 is TGTGCCATCAGTGAGGGGCAAGACGATGAGCAGTTCTTC. Amino acid sequence: CAISEGQDDEQFF.

This chain uses TRBV14 with TRBJ2-1; 11 nucleotides match TRBD2. CDR3 size: 18 residues. Looked up from germline, CDR1 is SGHDN and CDR2 is FVKESK. With V trimmed by 1 base and J by 1 base, 6 bases remained unmatched. The DNA of the CDR3 is TGTGCCAGCAGCCAAGTCGCTAGCGGGGGGCCTTCCTACAATGAGCAGTTCTTC. As protein: CASSQVASGGPSYNEQFF.

The chain is built from TRBV29-1 and TRBJ1-1; 10 nucleotides align to TRBD1. V shed 8 bases and J 1 base; nucleotides not matched to a gene: 4. Germline V CDR1 and CDR2: SQVTM, ANQGSEA. This CDR3 region has 13 residues. CDR3 region: CSIWTGGNTEAFF. The CDR3 DNA sequence: TGCAGCATCTGGACAGGGGGGAACACTGAAGCTTTCTTT.

The sample holds a few counts of this clone. The gene calls are TRBV6-5 and TRBJ2-7; 8 bases are a match to TRBD1. Looked up from germline, CDR1 is MNHEY and CDR2 is SVGAGI. V shed 0 bases, J shed 4 bases, and the junction held 5 bases outside the gene matches. This CDR3 region has 15 residues. The CDR3 is CASSYSRTGTYEQYF. The CDR3 coding sequence is TGTGCCAGCAGTTACTCTAGGACAGGGACGTACGAGCAGTACTTC.

The chain combines TRBV5-1 with TRBJ1-1; 7 bases map to TRBD1. This CDR3 is 15 amino acids long. The V gene end was trimmed by 4 bases and the J gene end by 4 bases; junction bases not matched to a gene: 10. Germline V gives CDR1 SGHRS, CDR2 YFSETQ. The chain's CDR3 is CASSVRQGEGTEAFF. In nucleotides, the CDR3 is TGCGCCAGCAGCGTAAGACAGGGCGAGGGCACTGAAGCTTTCTTT.

This clone was counted a few times. The rearrangement uses TRBV2 and TRBJ1-2, with a tentative D call TRBD1 (5 bases). V lost 7 bases to trimming and J lost 8 bases, with 23 bases between them. The CDR3 runs 15 residues. Germline lookup yields CDR1 SNHLY and CDR2 FYNNEI. The CDR3 spells CASILGTQPEGGYTF. The CDR3 DNA reads TGTGCCAGCATCCTAGGGACTCAACCTGAGGGAGGCTACACCTTC.

This clone was picked up a small number of times. The V and J genes are TRBV7-3 and TRBJ2-7, with 10 bases aligning to TRBD1. With V trimmed by 2 bases and J by 6 bases, 7 bases remained unmatched. In germline, CDR1 is SGHTA, CDR2 FQGTGA. The CDR3 is made up of 15 amino acids. The CDR3 loop reads CASSLGGQGSGEQYF. The CDR3 DNA sequence: TGTGCCAGCAGCTTAGGGGGACAGGGGTCCGGCGAGCAGTACTTC.

This chain uses TRBV7-7 with TRBJ2-1; D not certain. This CDR3 comprises 13 residues. Germline CDR1 and CDR2: SSHAT and FNYEAQ (reference sequence). Trimming shortened V by 1 base and J by 6 bases, and 7 bases separated the two germline ends. Here the CDR3 reads CASSLGALNEQFF. The CDR3 nucleotides read TGTGCCAGCAGCTTAGGGGCCCTCAATGAGCAGTTCTTC.

This clone was detected a few times. This chain links TRBV4-1 with TRBJ2-7, with 12 nucleotides matching TRBD1. The CDR3 runs to 16 residues. J was trimmed by 6 bases and V by 0 bases; bases with no gene match: 6. CDR1 and CDR2 (germline): MGHRA, YSYEKL. The CDR3 DNA follows: TGCGCCAGCAGCCAAGATACGGGGACAGGGGGCACCGAGCAGTACTTC. Its translation: CASSQDTGTGGTEQYF.

This clone was detected only once. The chain couples TRBV2 to TRBJ1-2; 11 nucleotides align to TRBD1. Germline V gene sequence: CDR1 SNHLY, CDR2 FYNNEI. Unmatched junction bases numbered 5, after V lost 5 bases and J lost 6 bases. This CDR3 is 14 amino acids long. Here the CDR3 DNA reads TGTGCCAGCAGTTCGACGGGACAGGGGGATGGCTACACCTTC. Translating gives CASSSTGQGDGYTF.

This clone was seen more than once but under ten times. The chain couples TRBV18 to TRBJ1-6, with 10 bases aligning to TRBD1. Germline CDR1 reads KGHSH; CDR2 reads LQKENI. This CDR3 comprises 17 residues. Germline trimming cut 3 bases from V and 10 bases from J; bases unmatched to any gene: 12. The CDR3: CASSPTGTGAVRSPLHF. CDR3 DNA sequence: TGTGCCAGCTCACCTACCGGGACAGGGGCCGTCAGGTCACCCCTCCACTTT. The full variable domain, in which reference TRBV18 and TRBJ1-6 provide the parts outside the CDR3, is NAGVMQNPRHLVRRRGQEARLRCSPMKGHSHVYWYRQLPEEGLKFMVYLQKENIIDESGMPKERFSAEFPKEGPSILRIQQVVRGDSAAYFCASSPTGTGAVRSPLHFGNGTRLTVT.

The rearrangement joins TRBV20-1 to TRBJ2-1; 11 nucleotides line up with TRBD2. CDR1 is DFQATT, CDR2 SNEGSKA, per germline (reference sequence). The CDR3 spans 16 residues. After removal of 3 bases from V and 4 bases from J, the junction contained 8 bases not matched to a gene. The CDR3 here is CSASTPGTSGYNEQFF. The CDR3 nucleotides read TGCAGTGCTAGTACCCCGGGGACTAGCGGTTACAATGAGCAGTTCTTC.

This clone was observed a single time. The chain combines TRBV5-4 with TRBJ2-1, with 12 bases lining up with TRBD2. This CDR3 spans 15 amino acids. CDR1 and CDR2 from the germline V gene are SGHNT and YYREEE (reference sequence). The ends lost 3 bases at V and 7 bases at J; junction bases unmatched: 5. The CDR3 region is CASSYLAGGLNEQFF. In DNA, the CDR3 is TGTGCCAGCAGCTATCTAGCGGGGGGGCTGAATGAGCAGTTCTTC.

This clone has just one count. This sequence joins TRBV3-1 (or the pseudogene TRBV3-2) and TRBJ2-3; D is ambiguous. Germline V CDR1 and CDR2: LGHDT, YNNKEL (reference sequence). Trimming took off 4 bases at V and 0 bases at J, with 8 bases between the two ends. This CDR3 region has 14 residues. The CDR3 DNA reads as TGTGCCAGCAGCCCGAGAGTGAGCACAGATACGCAGTATTTT. It yields the protein CASSPRVSTDTQYF.

V is TRBV29-1 and J is TRBJ1-1; TRBD1 is a possible D gene (5 bases). V lost 3 bases, J lost 4 bases, and 15 bases lay in between. CDR3 length: 14 residues. The V gene's germline CDR1 is SQVTM and CDR2 ANQGSEA. This chain's CDR3 is CSVDPHQGRTEAFF. The CDR3 coding sequence is TGCAGCGTTGACCCTCACCAGGGTCGCACTGAAGCTTTCTTT.

The chain links TRBV11-1 to TRBJ2-1; 8 bases line up with TRBD2. Looked up from germline, CDR1 is SGHAT and CDR2 is FQDESV (reference sequence). Trimming removed 6 bases from V and 2 bases from J; junction bases left unmatched: 3. The CDR3 runs 14 residues. The CDR3 DNA sequence: TGTGCCAGCAGTCTAGCGGGCACCTACAATGAGCAGTTCTTC. Translating gives CASSLAGTYNEQFF. Drawing the rest from reference TRBV11-1 and TRBJ2-1, the complete variable domain is EAEVAQSPRYKITEKSQAVAFWCDPISGHATLYWYRQILGQGPELLVQFQDESVVDDSQLPKDRFSAERLKGVDSTLKIQPAELGDSAMYLCASSLAGTYNEQFFGPGTRLTVL.

The rearrangement uses TRBV29-1 and TRBJ2-5, with TRBD2 matching 15 bases. The V and J ends lost 4 bases and 3 bases, in that order; junction bases with no gene match: 0. CDR3 size: 14 residues. From germline, CDR1 is SQVTM and CDR2 ANQGSEA. The DNA of the CDR3 is TGCAGCGTTGGGACTAGCGGGGGGGAAGAGACCCAGTACTTC. It encodes CSVGTSGGEETQYF. Drawing the rest from reference TRBV29-1 and TRBJ2-5, the complete variable domain is SAVISQKPSRDICQRGTSLTIQCQVDSQVTMMFWYRQQPGQSLTLIATANQGSEATYESGFVIDKFPISRPNLTFSTLTVSNMSPEDSSIYLCSVGTSGGEETQYFGPGTRLLVL.

The chain couples TRBV19 to TRBJ2-1, with 9 bases matching TRBD2. V was pared by 5 bases and J by 8 bases, with 10 bases of the junction left unmatched. There are 15 residues in the CDR3. Germline lookup yields CDR1 LNHDA and CDR2 SQIVND (reference sequence). CDR3: CASSPSRTSVHEQFF. CDR3 in DNA: TGTGCCAGTAGTCCGTCCCGGACTAGCGTGCATGAGCAGTTCTTC.

This clone occurred once. V is TRBV5-1 and J is TRBJ1-1; D may be TRBD1 (5 bases). Germline CDR1 SGHRS, CDR2 YFSETQ. Trimming pared 1 base from V and 4 bases from J, leaving 14 bases between. The CDR3 consists of 15 residues. As DNA, the CDR3 is TGCGCCAGCAGCTTGTCGCTGGGCCAGGGCACTGAAGCTTTCTTT. Its translation is CASSLSLGQGTEAFF.

The gene calls are TRBV5-1 and TRBJ2-7; 8 positions agree with TRBD2. The germline CDR1 and CDR2 sequences are SGHRS and YFSETQ. The CDR3 is 18 amino acids. Trimming removed 4 bases from V and 3 bases from J; junction bases left unmatched: 18. The CDR3 loop reads CASSRLRTGTRIFYEQYF. The CDR3 DNA sequence: TGCGCCAGCAGCCGACTTCGTACCGGGACTAGGATCTTCTACGAGCAGTACTTC.